The present T cell receptor (beta chain) was sequenced within a study of shared clonotypes between healthy human individuals. Study-level background: CD4 naive cells filled three plates per donor, CD4 memory three, CD8 naive two and CD8 memory one.

Study-wide results and limits: Sequencing depth was predicted to influence how clonotypes are shared among donors. Clonotypes which were not shared had lower generation probabilities than clonotypes that all four donors shared.

In regard to this clone: Its matching antigen is unknown.

The CDR3 contains 16 residues. The germline CDR1 and CDR2 sequences are SEHNR and FQNEAQ (reference sequence). J was trimmed by 5 bases and V by 1 base; bases with no gene match: 3. CD45RO-negative CD8 cells positively selected for CCR7 made up the naive population, which excluded terminally differentiated effector memory CD45RA+ cells. All donors were healthy HIV-negative adults lacking recent acute infections or vaccinations. The table came from immunoSEQ multiplex PCR; TCRdb's copy has only in-frame clones and leaves some out. The data contain over 2 million clones, about 95% of them singletons. The sequence was obtained from a man aged 18-30 years in good health. Sequenced sample: naive CD8+ T cells sorted from blood. The rearrangement joins TRBV7-9 to TRBJ2-2, with 11 bases matching TRBD2. The CDR3 coding sequence is TGTGCCAGCAGCTTAGAGGCTAGCGGGAGGACCGGGGAGCTGTTTTTT. This sequence encodes CASSLEASGRTGELFF. Complete variable domain (other parts from reference TRBV7-9 and TRBJ2-2): DTGVSQNPRHKITKRGQNVTFRCDPISEHNRLYWYRQTLGQGPEFLTYFQNEAQLEKSRLLSDRFSAERPKGSFSTLEIQRTEQGDSAMYLCASSLEASGRTGELFFGEGSRLTVL.